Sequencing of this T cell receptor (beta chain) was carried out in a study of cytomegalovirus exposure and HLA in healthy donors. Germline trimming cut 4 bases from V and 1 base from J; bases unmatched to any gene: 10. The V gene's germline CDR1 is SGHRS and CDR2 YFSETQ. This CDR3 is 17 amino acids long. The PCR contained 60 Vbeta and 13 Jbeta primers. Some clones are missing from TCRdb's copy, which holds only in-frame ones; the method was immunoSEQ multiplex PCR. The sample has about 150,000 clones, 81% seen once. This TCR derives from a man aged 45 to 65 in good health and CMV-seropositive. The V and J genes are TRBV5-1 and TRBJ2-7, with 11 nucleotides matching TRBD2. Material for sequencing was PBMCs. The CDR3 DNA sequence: TGCGCCAGCAGCCCCGGGACTAGCGGTTATTTTTCCTACGAGCAGTACTTC. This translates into CASSPGTSGYFSYEQYF.